Listed below are T cell receptor beta chains from one sample, sequenced in a study of T cell repertoires in cytomegalovirus infection. TCRdb reprocessed the reads with MiXCR, giving one entry per CDR3 protein. The sample contains about 360,000 distinct CDR3 sequences, roughly 20% of which appear only once. The sequenced sample was PBMCs. The receptors derive from a human donor in good health (CMV status not recorded). Some clones in this sample may be carry-over from other donors' samples. Each CDR3 is given without its conserved first and last residue. A D gene is named only where the DNA matches it firmly.

TRBV6-5	TRBD1	TRBJ2-7	ASSPGTGTREQY
TRBV29-1	TRBD2	TRBJ2-3	SVDGTSGSGTQY
TRBV19	-	TRBJ1-6	ASSIIGDADNSPLH
TRBV7-2	TRBD2	TRBJ2-5	ASSPQRGIQETQY
TRBV4-3	-	TRBJ1-5	ASSQDQGWNQPQH
TRBV20-1	-	TRBJ1-6	SARDKGTGNSPLH
TRBV7-2	TRBD2	TRBJ2-3	ASSPLAGVLDTQY
TRBV29-1	-	TRBJ1-2	SVGLGAGGYT
TRBV7-8	-	TRBJ2-3	ASKSGHSTDTQY
TRBV6-5	-	TRBJ2-7	ASSRPGTFVYEQY
TRBV7-2	-	TRBJ2-7	ASSLGQTSYEQY